The clone carrying this T cell receptor beta chain has more than one count but fewer than ten. Its specificity is unknown. The junction shows a germline mismatch at one end, possibly a read error. In TCRdb, the 5' RACE reads were re-called with MiXCR into one record per CDR3 protein. The sample carries nearly 650,000 distinct CDR3 sequences, around 7.5% recorded once. The source of the sample is a study of identical twins. Germline CDR1 SGHDN, CDR2 FVKESK. This CDR3 region has 15 residues. Findings of the study overall: Conclusions rested on cross-sectional statistics rather than following the same donors. Among out-of-frame alpha sequences shared by twins, low generation probability occurred in excess.

These same data were also listed under a study on yellow fever vaccine responses in identical twins.

The sample consisted of PBMCs. J is TRBJ2-5 and V is TRBV14, with D unresolved. The sequence came from a woman between 18 and 30 years old in good health. The DNA for the CDR3 is TGTGCCAGCAGCCAAGTTCGGCTATACCAGGAGACCCAGTACTTC. Encoded protein: CASSQVRLYQETQYF.